This T cell receptor beta chain was obtained from a study of cytomegalovirus exposure and HLA in healthy donors. Across the whole study: An analysis done earlier identified more than 100 million unique TCR beta sequences from 190 million or so T cells. Among the 350 to 500 donors who were genotyped, about 79% fell in the genetic ancestry cluster that is associated with self-reported Caucasian donors.

The PCR was carried out with 60 Vbeta primers and 13 Jbeta primers. The table came from immunoSEQ multiplex PCR; TCRdb's copy has only in-frame clones and leaves some out. The repertoire includes 65,000 to 90,000 clones, 70% to 90% of them detected once, and 2% sits in the top ten. Study results and limitations: HLA-A and HLA-B allele assignments for most subjects were reportedly predicted accurately using TCR beta sequences. The classifier reportedly diagnosed cytomegalovirus status with high sensitivity and specificity.

To note about this clone: Antigen unknown.

The germline V gene has CDR1 WNHNN and CDR2 SYGVQD (reference sequence). The J segment lost 0 bases and the V segment lost 1 base, leaving 5 bases of the junction unmatched. The CDR3 totals 16 residues. The sample taken for sequencing was PBMCs. The chain couples TRBV10-1 to TRBJ1-2, with 7 bases matching TRBD1. The sequence derives from a woman in her twenties or thirties in good health and CMV-seronegative. CDR3 nucleotide sequence: TGCGCCAGCAGTGAGTTAGGGGGCAGGACTAACTATGGCTACACCTTC. Its translation: CASSELGGRTNYGYTF.